These 13 T cell receptor beta chains came from one sample sequenced in a study of graft-versus-host responses after intestinal transplantation. TCRdb's table, derived via immunoSEQ multiplex PCR, lists solely in-frame clones and lacks some. The sample carries around 100,000 clones, about 90% recorded once. No antigen is known for these receptors. Sequencing used unstimulated CD4+ T cells sorted from spleen or lymph node cells, obtained before transplant. The source is a human donor who was the organ donor for an intestinal transplant.

The rearrangement joins TRBV9 to TRBJ2-3; D may be TRBD1 or TRBD2 (5 bases each). Germline loops: CDR1 SGDLS, CDR2 YYNGEE. Trimming pared 0 bases from V and 4 bases from J, leaving 9 bases between. CDR3 size: 14 residues. CDR3 coding DNA: TGTGCCAGCAGCGTAGATCTGGGGGCAGATACGCAGTATTTT. This sequence encodes CASSVDLGADTQYF.

The rearrangement links TRBV27 to TRBJ1-2; D possibly corresponds to TRBD1 (5 bases). Per the germline V gene, CDR1 is MNHEY and CDR2 is SMNVEV (reference sequence). Trimming cost V 5 bases and J 6 bases, with 10 bases left between them. This CDR3 is built from 12 residues. Written as DNA, the CDR3 is TGTGCCAGCAGTCGAGGGACGGATGGCTACACCTTC. This encodes CASSRGTDGYTF.

In this sample, this clone turned up a few times. V is TRBV6-6 and J is TRBJ1-1, with D possibly matching TRBD1 (6 bases). Per germline, CDR1 MNHNY and CDR2 SVGAGI (reference sequence). The V end was cut by 8 bases, the J end by 5 bases, with 15 bases between. The CDR3 is made up of 13 amino acids. DNA of the CDR3: TGTGCCAGCGGCCAGGGGACAAGGACTGAAGCTTTCTTT. Amino acid sequence: CASGQGTRTEAFF.

The CDR3 DNA is TGCGCCAGCAGCTTGGGACAGGGACATTCACCCCTCCACTTT. This encodes CASSLGQGHSPLHF. The chain combines TRBV5-1 with TRBJ1-6, with 7 nucleotides matching TRBD1. CDR1 and CDR2 from the germline V gene are SGHRS and YFSETQ. This CDR3 contains 14 residues. Unmatched junction bases numbered 2, after V lost 0 bases and J lost 8 bases.

The chain has TRBV28 and TRBJ1-1, with 9 bases that match TRBD1. The CDR3 contains 16 residues. The V segment lost 7 bases and the J segment 3 bases; nucleotides outside the gene matches: 12. Germline lookup yields CDR1 MDHEN and CDR2 SYDVKM. The CDR3 loop is CASTPGGGQGDTEAFF. CDR3 DNA: TGTGCCAGCACTCCCGGCGGGGGACAGGGAGACACTGAAGCTTTCTTT.

This chain links TRBV4-2 with TRBJ2-7; 8 nucleotides line up with TRBD1. CDR3 length equals 16 residues. CDR1 LGHNA and CDR2 YNFKEQ come from the germline V gene. V lost 1 base, J lost 2 bases, and 7 bases stayed unmatched. CDR3 sequence: CASSQGVTGGTYEQYF. CDR3 sequence (DNA): TGTGCCAGCAGCCAAGGTGTTACAGGGGGTACCTACGAGCAGTACTTC.

CDR3 DNA: TGTGCCAGCAGCTTAGAAAGACAGGGTTTTTCTTCCGGGGAGCTGTTTTTT. Translating it yields CASSLERQGFSSGELFF. The chain combines TRBV11-1 with TRBJ2-2, with 7 bases identical to TRBD1. V shed 1 base, J shed 6 bases, and the junction held 11 bases outside the gene matches. Germline V lookup: CDR1 SGHAT, CDR2 FQDESV (reference sequence). The CDR3 contains 17 residues.

The genes are TRBV28 and TRBJ1-6; D may be TRBD1 (5 bases). The CDR3 consists of 17 residues. CDR1 is MDHEN, CDR2 SYDVKM, per germline. V dropped 2 bases and J dropped 12 bases, with 23 bases sitting between them. The CDR3 here is CASSLGIRAGTEEPLHF. The CDR3, as DNA: TGTGCCAGCAGTTTAGGTATAAGGGCAGGGACGGAGGAACCCCTCCACTTT. Filled out from reference TRBV28 and TRBJ1-6, the complete variable domain reads DVKVTQSSRYLVKRTGEKVFLECVQDMDHENMFWYRQDPGLGLRLIYFSYDVKMKEKGDIPEGYSVSREKKERFSLILESASTNQTSMYLCASSLGIRAGTEEPLHFGNGTRLTVT.

The chain carries TRBV6-5 and TRBJ1-6; weak D call: TRBD1 (5 bases). V was clipped by 6 bases and J by 10 bases, with 13 bases between them. This CDR3 comprises 13 residues. Germline CDR1 MNHEY, CDR2 SVGAGI. CDR3 nucleotides: TGTGCCAGCAGGGGGGGGGTGAGCTCACCCCTCCACTTT. This encodes CASRGGVSSPLHF.

This clone is a singleton in its sample. The rearrangement joins TRBV6-6 to TRBJ1-5, with 7 bases lining up with TRBD1. CDR1 MNHNY and CDR2 SVGAGI come from the germline V gene (reference sequence). The CDR3 extends over 15 amino acids. V was pared by 6 bases and J by 3 bases, with 8 bases of the junction left unmatched. Here the CDR3 DNA reads TGTGCCAGCAGATACCGGGACAGCTCCAATCAGCCCCAGCATTTT. The encoded protein is CASRYRDSSNQPQHF.

The CDR3 DNA reads TGTGCCAGCGGAACCTATAGCGTCTCTTACAATGAGCAGTTCTTC. Its protein product is CASGTYSVSYNEQFF. The chain recombines TRBV7-8 with TRBJ2-1, with D possibly matching TRBD2 (5 bases). V lost 8 bases and J lost 4, with 18 bases in between. This CDR3 is 15 amino acids long. The germline gives CDR1 SGHVS, CDR2 FQNEAQ.

The V and J genes are TRBV29-1 and TRBJ1-1; tentative D call: TRBD1 (6 bases). Trimming shortened V by 4 bases and J by 1 base, and 13 bases separated the two germline ends. From germline, CDR1 is SQVTM and CDR2 ANQGSEA. The CDR3 spans 14 residues. CDR3 loop: CSVVPEGENTEAFF. Here the CDR3 DNA reads TGCAGCGTTGTTCCTGAGGGGGAGAACACTGAAGCTTTCTTT.

The chain combines TRBV4-1 with TRBJ2-1, with TRBD2 matching over 14 bases. Germline trimming cut 4 bases from V and 4 bases from J; bases unmatched to any gene: 6. CDR3 size: 17 residues. Germline CDR1 and CDR2: MGHRA and YSYEKL. The chain's CDR3 is CASSRGGLAGAYNEQFF. The CDR3 DNA follows: TGCGCCAGCAGCCGAGGGGGACTAGCGGGGGCTTACAATGAGCAGTTCTTC.